This TCR beta chain is drawn from a study of siplizumab effects on memory and regulatory T cells. The study assayed around 9 x 10^4 TCR templates per sample. Some clones are missing from TCRdb's copy, which holds only in-frame ones; the method was immunoSEQ multiplex PCR. Of 85,000 to 90,000 clones in the sample, approximately 90% were seen once. Regarding the study as a whole: Proliferating clones, CD4+ or CD8+, lacked an assignable naive or memory phenotype in roughly 75-95% of cases. Left unconfirmed was the suppressive function of proliferating Tregs from siplizumab cultures. Naive T cell populations appeared to exhibit greater diversity than memory cells and appeared to be major alloresponse contributors.

About this clone itself: No antigen is known for it.

Germline V CDR1 and CDR2: SGHAT, FQNNGV. V shed 5 bases and J shed 7 bases, with 30 bases lying between them. The CDR3 has 18 amino acids. The rearrangement joins TRBV11-2 to TRBJ2-7; D perhaps matches TRBD1 (5 bases). The sequence derives from a human donor in good health. Sequenced input: CD4+ T cells sorted from blood. This chain's CDR3 is CASSPRSPPPGFGVEQYF. The CDR3 bases are TGTGCCAGCAGCCCTCGAAGCCCCCCGCCAGGGTTTGGGGTTGAGCAGTACTTC.